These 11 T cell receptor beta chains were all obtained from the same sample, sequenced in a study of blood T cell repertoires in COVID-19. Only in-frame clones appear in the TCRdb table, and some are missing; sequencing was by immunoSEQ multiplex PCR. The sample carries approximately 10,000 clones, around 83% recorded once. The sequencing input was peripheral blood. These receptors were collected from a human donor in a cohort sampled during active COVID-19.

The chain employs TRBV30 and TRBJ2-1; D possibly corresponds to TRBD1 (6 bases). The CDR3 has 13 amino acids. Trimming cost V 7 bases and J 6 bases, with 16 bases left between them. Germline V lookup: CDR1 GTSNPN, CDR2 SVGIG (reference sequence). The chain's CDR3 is CASVPLGANEQFF. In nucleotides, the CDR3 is TGTGCCTCGGTACCCCTGGGGGCCAATGAGCAGTTCTTC.

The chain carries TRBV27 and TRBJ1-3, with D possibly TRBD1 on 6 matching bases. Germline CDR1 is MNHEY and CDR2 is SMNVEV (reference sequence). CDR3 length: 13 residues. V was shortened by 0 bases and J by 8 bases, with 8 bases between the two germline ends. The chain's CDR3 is CASSLSKGDTIYF. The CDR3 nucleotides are TGTGCCAGCAGTTTATCGAAGGGGGACACCATATATTTT.

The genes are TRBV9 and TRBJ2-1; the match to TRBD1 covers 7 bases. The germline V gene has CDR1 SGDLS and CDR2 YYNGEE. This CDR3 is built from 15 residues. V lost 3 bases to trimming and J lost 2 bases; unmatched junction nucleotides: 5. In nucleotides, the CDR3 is TGTGCCAGCAGCGCGACAGGGTTCGCCTACAATGAGCAGTTCTTC. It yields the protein CASSATGFAYNEQFF.

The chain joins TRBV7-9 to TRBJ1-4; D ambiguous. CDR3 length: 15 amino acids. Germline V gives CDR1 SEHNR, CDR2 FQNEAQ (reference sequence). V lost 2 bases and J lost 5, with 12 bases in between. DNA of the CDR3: TGTGCCAGCAGCTTACGGTTGGCGGAAAATGAAAAACTGTTTTTT. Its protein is CASSLRLAENEKLFF.

The CDR3 bases are TGTGCCAGCAGTGGTCCCGGGACAGGGGTCGGGGCCAAAAACATTCAGTACTTC. As protein: CASSGPGTGVGAKNIQYF. V and J are TRBV2 and TRBJ2-4; 10 positions match TRBD1. Looked up from germline, CDR1 is SNHLY and CDR2 is FYNNEI. With 4 bases clipped from V and 1 base from J, the junction kept 10 bases outside the gene matches. The CDR3 extends over 18 amino acids.

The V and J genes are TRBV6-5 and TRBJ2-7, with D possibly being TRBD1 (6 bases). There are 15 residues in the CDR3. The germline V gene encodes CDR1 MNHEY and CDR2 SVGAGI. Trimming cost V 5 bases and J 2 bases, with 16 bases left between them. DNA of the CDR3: TGTGCCAGCAGTCCAAAGCAGGGGCTTACCTACGAGCAGTACTTC. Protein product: CASSPKQGLTYEQYF.

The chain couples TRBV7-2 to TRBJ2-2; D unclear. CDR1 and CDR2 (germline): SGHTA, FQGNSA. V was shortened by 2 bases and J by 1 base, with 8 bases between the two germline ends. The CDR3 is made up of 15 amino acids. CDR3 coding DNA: TGTGCCAGCAGCTTAAACCCAGGGAACACCGGGGAGCTGTTTTTT. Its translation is CASSLNPGNTGELFF.

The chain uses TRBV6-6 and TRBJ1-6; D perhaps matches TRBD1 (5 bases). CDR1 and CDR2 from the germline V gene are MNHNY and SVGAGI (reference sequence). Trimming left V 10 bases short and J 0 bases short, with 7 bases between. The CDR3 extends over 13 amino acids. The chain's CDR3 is CATDSSYNSPLHF. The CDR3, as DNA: TGTGCCACAGACAGCTCCTATAATTCACCCCTCCACTTT.

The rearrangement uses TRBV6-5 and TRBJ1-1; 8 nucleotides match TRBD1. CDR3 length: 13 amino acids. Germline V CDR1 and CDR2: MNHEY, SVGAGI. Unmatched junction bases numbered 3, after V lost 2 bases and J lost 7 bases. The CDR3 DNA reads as TGTGCCAGCAGTTACCCTGGACAGGGTGAAGCTTTCTTT. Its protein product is CASSYPGQGEAFF.

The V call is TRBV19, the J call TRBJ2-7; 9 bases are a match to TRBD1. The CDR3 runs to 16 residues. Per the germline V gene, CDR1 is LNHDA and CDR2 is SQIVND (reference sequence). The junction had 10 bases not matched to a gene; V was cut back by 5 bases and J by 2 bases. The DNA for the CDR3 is TGTGCCAGTAGTCGTACCGGGACAGGGAGGACCTACGAGCAGTACTTC. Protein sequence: CASSRTGTGRTYEQYF.

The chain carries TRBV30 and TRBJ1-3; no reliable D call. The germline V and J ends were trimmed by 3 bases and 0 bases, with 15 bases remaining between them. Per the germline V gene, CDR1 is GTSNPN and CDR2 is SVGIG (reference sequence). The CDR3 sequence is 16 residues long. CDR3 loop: CAWSHPRWFSGNTIYF. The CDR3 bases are TGTGCCTGGAGCCACCCCCGGTGGTTCTCTGGAAACACCATATATTTT.